This T cell receptor (beta chain) was sequenced for a study of T cells after yellow fever vaccination. CDR1 MNHEY and CDR2 SVGAGI come from the germline V gene. This CDR3 spans 17 amino acids. V dropped 6 bases and J dropped 2; count of bases not matched to a gene: 12. One entry per CDR3 protein, called by TCRdb with MiXCR from the 5' RACE reads. Here the sample spans about 14,000 distinct CDR3 sequences, 6% to 8% being singletons. This clonotype was recorded many times. The rearrangement links TRBV6-5 to TRBJ2-3; 9 bases are a match to TRBD1. Source: PBMCs, either bulk or a sorted T-cell subset (CD4+, CD8+, memory, or dextramer-sorted; not recorded which), taken on the day of the yellow fever booster vaccination. This receptor was identified in a young man who received the YFV17D yellow fever vaccine. CDR3 in DNA: TGTGCCAGCAGACGGACAGGGGCCGCAGGTCCCACAGATACGCAGTATTTT. Its protein is CASRRTGAAGPTDTQYF.